The 20 T cell receptor beta chains in this list originate from one sample, sequenced in a study of radiotherapy plus CTLA-4 blockade in lung cancer. Repertoires were generated with immunoSEQ multiplex PCR, while TCRdb's copy carries only in-frame clones and drops some. This table has some 87,000 clones, about 83% appearing once. The specimen was peripheral blood, collected from a patient treated with radiotherapy plus ipilimumab. These receptors originate from a human donor with non-small cell lung cancer that progressed on radiotherapy plus ipilimumab.

DNA of the CDR3: TGTGCCAGCAGTTTCATCGACAGGGGGCAGGAGCAGTACTTC. Translated, it gives CASSFIDRGQEQYF. The rearrangement joins TRBV27 to TRBJ2-7; 10 bases fit TRBD1. The CDR3 spans 14 residues. Germline V lookup: CDR1 MNHEY, CDR2 SMNVEV (reference sequence). The V segment lost 3 bases and the J segment 7 bases; nucleotides outside the gene matches: 6.

The chain uses TRBV2 and TRBJ1-5, with a weak D call TRBD1 (6 bases). This CDR3 is built from 17 residues. The germline V gene encodes CDR1 SNHLY and CDR2 FYNNEI. V gave up 7 bases and J gave up 1 base, with 20 bases separating them. The CDR3 nucleotides read TGTGCCAGCAAAAAATCAGGGGCCCTGGGGAGCAATCAGCCCCAGCATTTT. Its protein is CASKKSGALGSNQPQHF.

The sample holds a few counts of this clone. This chain uses TRBV19 with TRBJ2-3; possibly TRBD2 for D (6 bases). CDR3 size: 15 residues. CDR1 LNHDA and CDR2 SQIVND come from the germline V gene (reference sequence). The V end lost 4 bases, the J end lost 2 bases, and 13 bases lay between the germline ends. Here the CDR3 DNA reads TGTGCCAGTAGTAGGTCGGGGGACCCCACAGATACGCAGTATTTT. Protein: CASSRSGDPTDTQYF.

The gene calls are TRBV2 and TRBJ1-1; 7 bases line up with TRBD1. V trimming: 3 bases; J trimming: 11 bases; junction bases outside the gene matches: 6. The V gene's germline CDR1 is SNHLY and CDR2 FYNNEI. The length of the CDR3 is 12 residues. The CDR3 is CASSDSGQAAFF. In DNA, the CDR3 is TGTGCCAGCAGTGACTCAGGACAGGCGGCTTTCTTT.

The chain has TRBV5-1 and TRBJ2-2, with D hard to call. Germline-derived CDR1 and CDR2 are SGHRS and YFSETQ. This CDR3 has 15 amino acids. V was pared by 6 bases and J by 0 bases, with 12 bases between. CDR3 nucleotide sequence: TGCGCCAGCAAAGATATGATAGCGAACACCGGGGAGCTGTTTTTT. This sequence encodes CASKDMIANTGELFF.

This chain links TRBV7-8 with TRBJ2-7; the match to TRBD1 covers 7 bases. Per germline, CDR1 SGHVS and CDR2 FQNEAQ. There are 14 residues in the CDR3. The trim removed 5 bases at V and 7 bases at J, leaving 11 bases unmatched. This CDR3 is CASSDGDSRREQYF. The CDR3 region has the DNA TGTGCCAGCAGCGACGGGGACAGCCGGAGGGAGCAGTACTTC.

The V gene is TRBV10-3, the J gene TRBJ1-1, with TRBD1 as a possible D gene (6 bases). From germline, CDR1 is ENHRY and CDR2 SYGVKD. Between the trimmed V and J ends, which lost 1 base and 1 base, there was a span of 16 bases. This CDR3 has 17 residues. CDR3 DNA sequence: TGTGCCATCAGTGAGTATTCGGGGGGGCTAAGGAACACTGAAGCTTTCTTT. Protein: CAISEYSGGLRNTEAFF.

This chain joins TRBV6-5 and TRBJ2-7, with D possibly TRBD2 on 6 matching bases. This CDR3 has 13 amino acids. V lost 6 bases and J lost 3, with 12 bases in between. The germline CDR1 and CDR2 sequences are MNHEY and SVGAGI. CDR3 loop: CASSWGLLYEQYF. In DNA, the CDR3 is TGTGCCAGCAGCTGGGGACTCCTCTACGAGCAGTACTTC.

The chain joins TRBV5-1 to TRBJ2-1; the match to TRBD1 covers 9 bases. With 1 base clipped from V and 2 bases from J, the junction kept 4 bases outside the gene matches. Germline V gene data show CDR1 as SGHRS and CDR2 as YFSETQ. The CDR3 length is 16 residues. The CDR3 region is CASSLTHRGPYNEQFF. CDR3 in DNA: TGCGCCAGCAGCTTGACCCACAGGGGGCCCTACAATGAGCAGTTCTTC. The full variable domain, completed using reference TRBV5-1 and TRBJ2-1, is KAGVTQTPRYLIKTRGQQVTLSCSPISGHRSVSWYQQTPGQGLQFLFEYFSETQRNKGNFPGRFSGRQFSNSRSEMNVSTLELGDSALYLCASSLTHRGPYNEQFFGPGTRLTVL.

The chain joins TRBV28 to TRBJ2-5; D gene ambiguous. Germline assignment: CDR1 MDHEN and CDR2 SYDVKM. This CDR3 has 15 amino acids. Between the trimmed V and J ends, which lost 2 bases and 1 base, there was a span of 11 bases. The CDR3, as DNA: TGTGCCAGCAGTTTACTAGGCGGCATCCAAGAGACCCAGTACTTC. Amino acids: CASSLLGGIQETQYF.

V is TRBV6-1 and J is TRBJ1-2; TRBD1 agrees at 9 bases. The CDR3 totals 14 residues. Germline lookup yields CDR1 MNHNS and CDR2 SASEGT. V lost 6 bases and J lost 1; bases outside the gene matches: 3. The CDR3 sequence is CASSLGQGNYGYTF. The CDR3 nucleotides read TGTGCCAGCAGCCTGGGACAGGGTAACTATGGCTACACCTTC.

The chain links TRBV7-6 to TRBJ1-2; D call uncertain. The CDR3 consists of 12 residues. Trimming removed 5 bases from V and 6 bases from J, with 10 bases in between. Germline values: CDR1 SGHVS, CDR2 FNYEAQ. CDR3 amino acids: CASSPGIHGYTF. As DNA, the CDR3 is TGTGCCAGCAGCCCGGGGATCCATGGCTACACCTTC.

The gene calls are TRBV9 and TRBJ2-1; maybe TRBD2 (6 bases). Germline CDR1 is SGDLS and CDR2 is YYNGEE. The V and J ends lost 0 bases and 6 bases respectively, with 13 bases between them. The CDR3 loop spans 15 amino acids. The CDR3 region is CASSVDGRGSNEQFF. The CDR3 DNA sequence: TGTGCCAGCAGCGTAGACGGGCGGGGCTCCAATGAGCAGTTCTTC.

CDR3 sequence: CASSPQGGAEAFF. CDR3 sequence (DNA): TGTGCCAGCAGCCCACAGGGTGGCGCTGAAGCTTTCTTT. This chain links TRBV5-5 with TRBJ1-1, with a weak D call TRBD1 (6 bases). Germline V gives CDR1 SGHKS, CDR2 YYEKEE (reference sequence). With 4 bases removed from V and 6 bases from J, the gap between germline ends came to 13 bases. This CDR3 is built from 13 residues.

This sequence joins TRBV19 and TRBJ2-4, with TRBD1 as a possible D gene (6 bases). This CDR3 region has 19 residues. Per the germline V gene, CDR1 is LNHDA and CDR2 is SQIVND (reference sequence). The germline V and J ends were trimmed by 1 base and 1 base, with 20 bases remaining between them. The CDR3 bases are TGTGCCAGTAGTATAGTTTCTCGACAGGCAAACTGGGCCAAAAACATTCAGTACTTC. This gives the protein CASSIVSRQANWAKNIQYF.

Note on this clone: Other DNA sequences in this specimen translate into the identical CDR3. The V and J genes are TRBV7-2 and TRBJ2-7; 8 nucleotides match TRBD1. Germline V lookup: CDR1 SGHTA, CDR2 FQGNSA. This CDR3 has 15 amino acids. J gave up 3 bases and V 1 base, and 5 bases lay outside the gene matches. The CDR3: CASSLDGTGFYEQYF. DNA of the CDR3: TGTGCCAGCAGCTTAGACGGGACAGGTTTCTACGAGCAGTACTTC.

This sequence joins TRBV10-3 and TRBJ2-7, with TRBD2 matching over 13 bases. Germline CDR1 and CDR2: ENHRY and SYGVKD. This CDR3 contains 14 residues. J was trimmed by 7 bases and V by 7 bases; bases with no gene match: 7. CDR3 DNA: TGTGCCATCACCGGACTAGCGGGGGCCGCGGAGCAGTACTTC. Its translation: CAITGLAGAAEQYF.

The V gene is TRBV29-1, the J gene TRBJ2-2; 16 bases are a match to TRBD2. The CDR3 spans 18 residues. Germline-derived CDR1 and CDR2 are SQVTM and ANQGSEA. With 4 bases clipped from V and 6 bases from J, the junction kept 11 bases outside the gene matches. CDR3 region: CSVVGTSGREARSGELFF. In nucleotides, the CDR3 is TGCAGCGTTGTTGGGACTAGCGGGAGGGAGGCGAGGTCCGGGGAGCTGTTTTTT.

This clone has only a few counts. The chain combines TRBV2 with TRBJ1-1; D gene unclear. The CDR3 is 14 amino acids. Trimming took off 8 bases at V and 3 bases at J, with 16 bases between the two ends. Germline lookup yields CDR1 SNHLY and CDR2 FYNNEI. The CDR3: CASGLRLGDTEAFF. The CDR3 DNA is TGTGCCAGCGGACTACGGTTAGGAGACACTGAAGCTTTCTTT.

This chain joins TRBV2 and TRBJ1-2; the D is unclear. The germline V and J ends were trimmed by 9 bases and 0 bases, with 20 bases remaining between them. Germline CDR1 reads SNHLY; CDR2 reads FYNNEI. This CDR3 contains 16 residues. The CDR3 nucleotides are TGTGCCAGAAGAATCTATGGACCGGGATCTAACTATGGCTACACCTTC. Its protein product is CARRIYGPGSNYGYTF.